This is a list of T cell receptor beta chains from one sample in a study of response to subunit inactivated influenza vaccine. TCRdb reprocessed the RT-PCR reads with MiXCR, giving one entry per CDR3 protein. The data show roughly 700,000 distinct CDR3 sequences, with about 15% seen just once and around 6.5% held by the top ten. This specimen was PBMCs from blood, taken around 14 days before vaccination. All receptors come from a man aged 50-60 years who received an inactivated influenza vaccine. Each CDR3 is given with its conserved first and last residue. Fields, in order: clone size, V gene, D gene, J gene, CDR3 DNA, CDR3 protein. D genes are given only for firm matches. Some rows have no size entry. The others give once, few or many, or a class for an expanded clone.

NA	TRBV27	NA	TRBJ1-5	TGTGCCAGCAACAAGCTGGGGGCCAGAAAGCCCCAGCATTTT	CASNKLGARKPQHF
few	TRBV7-9	NA	TRBJ2-1	TGTGCCAGCAGCTTAGCTGGCTGGATGGCGGACCACAATGAGCAGTTCTTC	CASSLAGWMADHNEQFF
few	TRBV30	NA	TRBJ2-7	TGTGCCTGGGGTCGTTTAAAACTGAACGAGCAGTACTTC	CAWGRLKLNEQYF
NA	TRBV6-2/TRBV6-3	NA	TRBJ1-1	TGTGCCAGCAGGGGGCTCGGGACTGAAGCTTTCTTT	CASRGLGTEAFF
few	TRBV20-1	TRBD2	TRBJ2-1	TGCAGTGCTGGCTCTCTAGCGGGGGAATCCTACAATGAGCAGTTCTTC	CSAGSLAGESYNEQFF
NA	TRBV30	NA	TRBJ2-7	TGTGCCTGGAGTGTATCTTCCTACGAGCAGTACTTC	CAWSVSSYEQYF
NA	TRBV5-1	TRBD1	TRBJ2-1	TGCGCCAGCAGTACCGACAGGGAAAGGTTGTTCTTC	CASSTDRERLFF
few	TRBV7-3	TRBD1	TRBJ2-2	TGTGCCAGCAGCATCGGGACAGGGGGGGAGCTGTTTTTT	CASSIGTGGELFF
few	TRBV6-5	NA	TRBJ2-7	TGTGCCAGCAGTACTACCCAACGTCCCTCCTACGAGCAGTACTTC	CASSTTQRPSYEQYF
few	TRBV29-1	NA	TRBJ1-1	TGCAGCGTGTACAGCGTCGGTGGCACTGAAGCTTTCTTT	CSVYSVGGTEAFF
few	TRBV7-2	TRBD2	TRBJ2-3	TGTGCCAGCATAGCGGGGGGGCTCAGAGATACGCAGTATTTT	CASIAGGLRDTQYF
NA	TRBV20-1	TRBD2	TRBJ2-1	TGCAGTGCTAGAGATCGCGGGAGTTTCCGCAATGAGCAGTTCTTC	CSARDRGSFRNEQFF
NA	TRBV5-1	TRBD1	TRBJ2-2	TGCGCCAGCAGCTTAAACCCGGGACAGGGGAACACCGGGGAGCTGTTTTTT	CASSLNPGQGNTGELFF
NA	TRBV5-6	NA	TRBJ2-6	TGTGCCAGCAGCTTGGCACGGGAGACTGGGGCCAACGTCCTGACTTTC	CASSLARETGANVLTF
many	TRBV6-1	NA	TRBJ1-6	TGTGCCAGCAGCCTGAGGGGCTGGAATTCACCCCTCCACTTT	CASSLRGWNSPLHF
few	TRBV12-3/TRBV12-4	NA	TRBJ2-7	TGTGCCAGCAGTTTAACCGGTCAGACCGAGCAGTACTTC	CASSLTGQTEQYF
NA	TRBV12-3/TRBV12-4	TRBD2	TRBJ2-7	TGTGCCAGCAGTCGGGCGGGACTAGCGGGAGCCTACGAGCAGTACTTC	CASSRAGLAGAYEQYF
many	TRBV29-1	TRBD2	TRBJ2-1	TGCAGCGTAATTAGCGGGGTCAGCTCCTACAATGAGCAGTTCTTC	CSVISGVSSYNEQFF
NA	TRBV12-3/TRBV12-4	TRBD2	TRBJ2-2	TGTGCCAGCAGTTTAGCACCTTGGACTAGCGTCAACACCGGGGAGCTGTTTTTT	CASSLAPWTSVNTGELFF
few	TRBV5-1	TRBD1	TRBJ2-7	TGCGCCAGCAGCTATACCGGGACAGGAATTCCCTACGAGCAGTACTTC	CASSYTGTGIPYEQYF
many	TRBV2	TRBD2	TRBJ2-2	TGTGCCAGCAGGCCAACATCCGGGACTAGCGGGATTGTAGGGGAGCTGTTTTTT	CASRPTSGTSGIVGELFF
few	TRBV3-1	NA	TRBJ1-1	TGTGCCAGCAGCCAAGTCGCACAGAACACTGAAGCTTTCTTT	CASSQVAQNTEAFF
few	TRBV29-1	NA	TRBJ2-3	TGCAGCGCTAGACTTTTCGGGCGGGGAACAGATACGCAGTATTTT	CSARLFGRGTDTQYF
many	TRBV20-1	TRBD2	TRBJ2-1	TGCAGTGCTAGGGATCTAGCGGTCTACAATGAGCAGTTCTTC	CSARDLAVYNEQFF
few	TRBV5-5	NA	TRBJ2-3	TGTGCCAGCAGCAGCTGGTCTTTCGCTAGCACAGATACGCAGTATTTT	CASSSWSFASTDTQYF
NA	TRBV7-3	NA	TRBJ2-7	TGTGCCAGCAGCTTATATTTAGGGAGCTCCTACGAGCAGTACTTC	CASSLYLGSSYEQYF
many	TRBV10-3	NA	TRBJ2-7	TGTGCCATCAGTGATATCTACGAGCAGTACTTC	CAISDIYEQYF
NA	TRBV29-1	NA	TRBJ2-7	TGCAGCGTCCGGACTGCCACCTCCTACGAGCAGTACTTC	CSVRTATSYEQYF
few	TRBV28	NA	TRBJ2-7	TGTGCCAGCAGTTTAAAGATCGGGGTCTCTACCTACGAGCAGTACTTC	CASSLKIGVSTYEQYF
few	TRBV11-2	NA	TRBJ1-1	TGTGCCAGCAGCTTAGAAGTTTACACTGAAGCTTTCTTT	CASSLEVYTEAFF
NA	TRBV20-1	TRBD2	TRBJ2-7	TGCAGTGCTAGAGAACTAGCGGGGGGCTACGAGCAGTACTTC	CSARELAGGYEQYF
few	TRBV12-3/TRBV12-4	NA	TRBJ2-5	TGTGCCAGCAGTACCACGGGGGGCGCCCAAGAGACCCAGTACTTC	CASSTTGGAQETQYF
NA	TRBV10-3	NA	TRBJ2-1	TGTGCCATCAGTGGCCGGGATCTTTCTCTCAATGAGCAGTTCTTC	CAISGRDLSLNEQFF
many	TRBV5-1	TRBD1	TRBJ2-1	TGCGCCAGCAGCTTGTACGGACAGGGGATGGTTGGTGAGCAGTTCTTC	CASSLYGQGMVGEQFF
NA	TRBV3-1	NA	TRBJ2-7	TGTGCCAGCAGCCAAGCCGTGGCAGGGGCCTACGAGCAGTACTTC	CASSQAVAGAYEQYF
NA	TRBV28	TRBD1	TRBJ2-7	TGTGCCAGCAGTTTAAGGTTGGGGGAACAGGGGAACTACGAGCAGTACTTC	CASSLRLGEQGNYEQYF
few	TRBV3-1	TRBD2	TRBJ2-2	TGTGCCAGCAGCCAAGGCCTAGCGGGGTACACCGGGGAGCTGTTTTTT	CASSQGLAGYTGELFF
NA	TRBV5-1	NA	TRBJ2-1	TGCGCCAGCAGCTGGGACACGAACAATGAGCAGTTCTTC	CASSWDTNNEQFF
NA	TRBV5-5	NA	TRBJ2-1	TGTGCCAGCAGCTTGGGCGATTGGCAGGGAGAGCAGTTCTTC	CASSLGDWQGEQFF
NA	TRBV6-2/TRBV6-3	NA	TRBJ2-5	TGTGCCAGCAGACTCACAGGGCGGAGAGAGACCCAGTACTTC	CASRLTGRRETQYF
few	TRBV4-3	NA	TRBJ1-2	TGCGCCAGCAGCCAAGAGGTGGCAGCCCCTTATGGCTACACCTTC	CASSQEVAAPYGYTF
NA	TRBV7-3	TRBD2	TRBJ2-1	TGTGCCAGCAGCACTCTCCAGGGACCGGGACTAGCACGCAATGAGCAGTTCTTC	CASSTLQGPGLARNEQFF
NA	TRBV6-2/TRBV6-3	NA	TRBJ2-2	TGTGCCAGCAGCTTGCTATCAGGGGCCACCGGGGAGCTGTTTTTT	CASSLLSGATGELFF
NA	TRBV6-5	TRBD1	TRBJ2-7	TGTGCCAGCAGTTCGACAGGGGTGGAATTCCACGAGCAGTACTTC	CASSSTGVEFHEQYF
NA	TRBV6-5	NA	TRBJ2-5	TGTGCCAGCAGTGATTCCGGAAGGGGCCAGTACTTC	CASSDSGRGQYF
NA	TRBV30	NA	TRBJ2-5	TGTGCCTGGAGTGACCCCTTGGCTCCCCAAGAGACCCAGTACTTC	CAWSDPLAPQETQYF
many	TRBV4-2	NA	TRBJ1-6	TGTGCCAGCAGCCAGTCGACACAGGGAAATTCACCCCTCCACTTT	CASSQSTQGNSPLHF
NA	TRBV6-2/TRBV6-3	NA	TRBJ2-7	TGTGCCAGCAGTTACGGCGAGGGCAGGGCCTACGAGCAGTACTTC	CASSYGEGRAYEQYF